Below are 14 T cell receptor beta chains sequenced from a single sample in a study of Tregs in tolerant kidney transplant recipients. Generated by immunoSEQ multiplex PCR, the TCRdb table keeps only in-frame clones and is missing some. The sample comprises approximately 99,000 clones, about 90% of which are singletons, and under 0.35% rests with the top ten. This specimen consisted of CD4+ T cells from blood, obtained before the transplant. These receptors were collected from a human donor who received a combined kidney and bone marrow transplant.

The chain combines TRBV29-1 with TRBJ2-1; 9 bases agree with TRBD2. V lost 4 bases, J lost 4 bases, and 8 bases stayed unmatched. The germline gives CDR1 SQVTM, CDR2 ANQGSEA. CDR3 size: 15 residues. The CDR3 loop reads CSVALSGRLYNEQFF. CDR3 nucleotide sequence: TGCAGCGTTGCTCTAAGCGGGAGGCTTTACAATGAGCAGTTCTTC.

J is TRBJ1-2 and V is TRBV5-1, with D hard to call. V was pared by 0 bases and J by 4 bases, with 4 bases between. The CDR3 spans 12 residues. Per germline, CDR1 SGHRS and CDR2 YFSETQ. The CDR3 region has the DNA TGCGCCAGCAGCTTGGCGTCCTATGGCTACACCTTC. Its translation is CASSLASYGYTF.

The chain links TRBV5-6 to TRBJ2-3, with 7 bases matching TRBD2. Germline values: CDR1 SGHDT, CDR2 YYEEEE. The junction had 8 bases not matched to a gene; V was cut back by 2 bases and J by 2 bases. The CDR3 length is 16 residues. DNA of the CDR3: TGTGCCAGCAGCTTCCTGGGAGGGCCCCTCACAGATACGCAGTATTTT. It codes for CASSFLGGPLTDTQYF. The entire variable domain, with the rest obtained from reference TRBV5-6 and TRBJ2-3, is as follows: DAGVTQSPTHLIKTRGQQVTLRCSPKSGHDTVSWYQQALGQGPQFIFQYYEEEERQRGNFPDRFSGHQFPNYSSELNVNALLLGDSALYLCASSFLGGPLTDTQYFGPGTRLTVL.

The rearrangement joins TRBV29-1 to TRBJ2-1, with 10 nucleotides matching TRBD1. Germline values: CDR1 SQVTM, CDR2 ANQGSEA. Trimming at V came to 7 bases and at J to 7 bases, leaving 4 bases not matched to a gene. This CDR3 is 12 amino acids long. CDR3 amino acids: CSARQGANEQFF. In nucleotides, the CDR3 is TGCAGCGCCCGACAGGGGGCTAATGAGCAGTTCTTC.

With respect to this clone: Other DNA sequences in the same sample also yield this CDR3. The chain recombines TRBV5-1 with TRBJ1-1; a weak D match, TRBD1 (5 bases). The CDR3 covers 13 residues. CDR1 is SGHRS, CDR2 YFSETQ, per germline. Trimming cost V 2 bases and J 3 bases, with 8 bases left between them. CDR3 sequence reads: CASSLRGDTEAFF. The CDR3 DNA sequence: TGCGCCAGCAGCTTACGGGGGGACACTGAAGCTTTCTTT.

The chain joins TRBV5-5 to TRBJ2-3; 8 nucleotides align to TRBD2. Germline V gene lookup returns CDR1 SGHKS and CDR2 YYEKEE (reference sequence). The CDR3 length is 19 residues. With 4 bases clipped from V and 0 bases from J, the junction kept 16 bases outside the gene matches. The CDR3 here is CASSIGPSLIAGSTDTQYF. The CDR3 DNA sequence: TGTGCCAGCAGCATCGGACCCAGCCTCATAGCGGGGAGCACAGATACGCAGTATTTT. Using reference TRBV5-5 and TRBJ2-3 for the parts outside the CDR3, the full variable domain is DAGVTQSPTHLIKTRGQQVTLRCSPISGHKSVSWYQQVLGQGPQFIFQYYEKEERGRGNFPDRFSARQFPNYSSELNVNALLLGDSALYLCASSIGPSLIAGSTDTQYFGPGTRLTVL.

J is TRBJ1-4 and V is TRBV29-1, with no clear D. The V end was cut by 7 bases, the J end by 5 bases, with 17 bases between. Germline V lookup: CDR1 SQVTM, CDR2 ANQGSEA. This CDR3 has 14 residues. CDR3 residues: CSASPPGSNEKLFF. The CDR3 nucleotides read TGCAGCGCTTCCCCGCCAGGATCAAATGAAAAACTGTTTTTT.

In this sample, this clone turned up a few times. The J gene is TRBJ2-7, the V gene TRBV28, with D tentatively TRBD2 (5 bases). CDR1 and CDR2 (germline): MDHEN, SYDVKM. V was trimmed by 6 bases and J by 6 bases, leaving 15 bases between them. The CDR3 is 13 amino acids. CDR3 nucleotide sequence: TGTGCCAGCAGCCCGGTATCGAGCGGCGAGCAGTACTTC. Translation: CASSPVSSGEQYF.

The CDR3 loop reads CASSPRVRGNEQYF. CDR3 DNA: TGTGCCAGCAGCCCTAGGGTCAGGGGTAACGAGCAGTACTTC. V gene TRBV11-2 combines with J gene TRBJ2-7; tentatively, D is TRBD1 (6 bases). The CDR3 contains 14 residues. V was cut by 5 bases and J by 5 bases, with 16 bases left in between. CDR1 and CDR2 (germline): SGHAT, FQNNGV.

V gene TRBV5-6 combines with J gene TRBJ2-5, with 12 bases identical to TRBD2. Looked up from germline, CDR1 is SGHDT and CDR2 is YYEEEE. The V gene end was trimmed by 2 bases and the J gene end by 1 base; junction bases not matched to a gene: 3. CDR3 length equals 16 residues. The CDR3 is CASSLGLAGTQETQYF. The CDR3 DNA follows: TGTGCCAGCAGCTTAGGACTAGCGGGGACCCAAGAGACCCAGTACTTC.

The rearrangement joins TRBV12-5 to TRBJ2-1; D call uncertain. There are 14 residues in the CDR3. Germline CDR1 and CDR2: LGHNT and FRNRAP. Trimming cost V 1 base and J 5 bases, with 9 bases left between them. The CDR3 sequence: CASGLASENNEQFF. CDR3 sequence (DNA): TGTGCTAGTGGTTTGGCCTCGGAGAACAATGAGCAGTTCTTC. The variable domain in full, completed from reference TRBV12-5 and TRBJ2-1, reads DARVTQTPRHKVTEMGQEVTMRCQPILGHNTVFWYRQTMMQGLELLAYFRNRAPLDDSGMPKDRFSAEMPDATLATLKIQPSEPRDSAVYFCASGLASENNEQFFGPGTRLTVL.

This clone appeared a few times. The V call is TRBV2, the J call TRBJ1-2, with D perhaps TRBD1 (6 bases). The V and J ends lost 10 bases and 12 bases respectively, with 18 bases between them. Per the germline V gene, CDR1 is SNHLY and CDR2 is FYNNEI. The CDR3 contains 11 residues. The CDR3 sequence is CANTGTSVHTF. In DNA, the CDR3 is TGTGCCAACACCGGGACATCTGTCCACACCTTC.

V and J are TRBV6-5 and TRBJ2-3; 7 nucleotides align to TRBD2. The CDR3 extends over 15 amino acids. Germline values: CDR1 MNHEY, CDR2 SVGAGI. After removal of 4 bases from V and 4 bases from J, the junction contained 8 bases not matched to a gene. The DNA of the CDR3 is TGTGCCAGCAGTTCGGAAGGACTAGATGCAGATACGCAGTATTTT. Its translation: CASSSEGLDADTQYF.

CDR3 in DNA: TGTGCCAGCAGCGCGGGGAACCACAATGAGCAGTTCTTC. It is translated as CASSAGNHNEQFF. The chain joins TRBV7-2 to TRBJ2-1; a possible D gene is TRBD2 (6 bases). The CDR3 totals 13 residues. Looked up from germline, CDR1 is SGHTA and CDR2 is FQGNSA. Trimming left V 5 bases short and J 5 bases short, with 10 bases between.